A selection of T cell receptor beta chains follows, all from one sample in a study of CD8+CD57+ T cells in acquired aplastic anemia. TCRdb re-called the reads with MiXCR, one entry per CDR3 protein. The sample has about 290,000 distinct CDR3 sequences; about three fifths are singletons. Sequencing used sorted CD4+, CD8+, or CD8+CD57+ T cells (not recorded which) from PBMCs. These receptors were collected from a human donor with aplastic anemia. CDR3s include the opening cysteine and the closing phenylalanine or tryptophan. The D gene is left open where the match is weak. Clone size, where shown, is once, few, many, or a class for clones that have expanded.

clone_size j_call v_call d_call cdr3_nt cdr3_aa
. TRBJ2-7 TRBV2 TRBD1 TGTGCCAGCAGCAGGGACAGGACCTTGGGGGAGCAGTACTTC CASSRDRTLGEQYF
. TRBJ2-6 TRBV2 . TGTGCCAGCAGTCCTAACGCGGACAGCCCCTCTGGGGCCAACGTCCTGACTTTC CASSPNADSPSGANVLTF
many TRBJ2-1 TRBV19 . TGTGCCAGTAGTATCGTTCGAGGGTCGGATGAGCAGTTCTTC CASSIVRGSDEQFF
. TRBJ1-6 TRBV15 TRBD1 TGTGCCACCAGCAGAGGGGACAGAGGGAATTCACCCCTCCACTTT CATSRGDRGNSPLHF
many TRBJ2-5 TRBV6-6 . TGTGCCAGCAGTCAACAAGAGACCCAGTACTTC CASSQQETQYF
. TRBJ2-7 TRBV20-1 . TGCAGTGCTAGAGGGGGGGTCTACGAGCAGTACTTC CSARGGVYEQYF
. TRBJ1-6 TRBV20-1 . TGCAGTGCTAGAGATCATGGGGTCAGCTCCTATAATTCACCCCTCCACTTC CSARDHGVSSYNSPLHF
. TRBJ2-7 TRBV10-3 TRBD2 TGTGCCATCAGTGAGTCGAGGGGACTAACCTACGAGCAGTACTTC CAISESRGLTYEQYF
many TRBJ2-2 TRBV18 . TGTGCCAGCTCACCACGGCAGGGAATCGGGGAGCTGTTTTTT CASSPRQGIGELFF
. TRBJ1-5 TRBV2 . TGTGCCAGCAGTGTAGGACAGTTAAGCAATCAGCCCCAGCATTTT CASSVGQLSNQPQHF
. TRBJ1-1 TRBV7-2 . TGTGCCAGCAGCCGGGGGCGTCAGATGGACACTGAAGCTTTCTTT CASSRGRQMDTEAFF
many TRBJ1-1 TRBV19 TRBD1 TGTGCCAGTAGTGTGGACAGGGGCACTGAAGCTTTCTTT CASSVDRGTEAFF
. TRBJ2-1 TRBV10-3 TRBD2 TGTGCCTCATCCGGGACTAGCGTAGTTGGCTCCTACAATGAGCAGTTCTTC CASSGTSVVGSYNEQFF